This T cell receptor beta chain originates from a study of T cells in Graves' hyperthyroidism and ophthalmopathy. Study-level background: Peripheral blood specimens were obtained at initial diagnosis, prior to any treatment. Study-level results: Ophthalmopathy could be told apart from stable hyperthyroidism with a 13 V-J model.

TCR beta CDR3 sequences were amplified from RNA transcripts. The study used the HTBI primer set for a first-round RT-PCR of the TCR CDR3. Via MiXCR, TCRdb re-called the multiplex PCR reads, giving one row per CDR3 protein. This table has around 620,000 distinct CDR3 sequences, approximately 15% appearing once. In this sample, this clonotype turned up many times. The antigen is unknown. The CDR3 is 15 amino acids. CDR1 is DFQATT and CDR2 is SNEGSKA in the germline V gene (reference sequence). V lost 0 bases and J 5 bases, leaving 15 bases between the germline ends. Material: blood. The rearrangement joins TRBV20-1 to TRBJ2-3, with D possibly matching TRBD1 (6 bases). This clonotype was obtained from a woman between 18 and 29 years old with Graves' ophthalmopathy. The CDR3 region has the DNA TGCAGTGCTAGAGAACGTGCCCGAGGGGGAGATACGCAGTATTTT. This codes for CSARERARGGDTQYF.